The rows below give T cell receptor beta chains drawn from one sample of a study of blood T cell repertoires in COVID-19. Produced via immunoSEQ multiplex PCR; TCRdb's table is partial and in-frame only. The data show about 130,000 clones, with about 79% seen just once and around a third held by the top ten. The sequencing input was peripheral blood. These receptors came from a man between 35 and 55 years old with active or convalescent COVID-19. Both conserved end residues are part of each CDR3. The D gene is left open where the match is weak. Size tells how often a clone was seen (once, few, many) or the class of an expanded clone, and some rows leave it out.

D	V	J	size	CDR3	DNA
.	TRBV23-1	TRBJ2-7	.	CASSQCVRGSYEQYF	TGCGCCAGCAGTCAATGTGTCAGGGGCTCCTACGAGCAGTACTTC
TRBD2	TRBV9	TRBJ2-5	.	CASSVGLAGGEETQYF	TGTGCCAGCAGCGTCGGACTAGCGGGAGGTGAGGAGACCCAGTACTTC
.	TRBV6-2/TRBV6-3	TRBJ2-5	.	CASSTYPAGQETQYF	TGTGCCAGCAGTACCTACCCTGCGGGCCAAGAGACCCAGTACTTC
.	TRBV29-1	TRBJ1-1	.	CSVEVQGYTEAFF	TGCAGCGTTGAAGTCCAGGGGTACACTGAAGCTTTCTTT
TRBD2	TRBV7-3	TRBJ2-1	.	CASSTSGGAPNEQFF	TGTGCCAGCAGCACCAGCGGGGGGGCGCCGAATGAGCAGTTCTTC
TRBD1	TRBV3-1/TRBV3-2	TRBJ2-1	.	CASSHTGGFNEQFF	TGTGCCAGCAGCCATACAGGGGGCTTCAATGAGCAGTTCTTC
.	TRBV2	TRBJ1-2	.	CASGVLNYGYTF	TGTGCCAGCGGTGTCCTTAACTATGGCTACACCTTC
.	TRBV9	TRBJ2-2	once	CASTRDSPGTGELFF	TGTGCCAGCACCCGGGACTCTCCCGGGACCGGGGAGCTGTTTTTT
.	TRBV2	TRBJ1-1	.	CASNMRLLNTEAFF	TGTGCCAGCAATATGAGGCTGCTAAACACTGAAGCTTTCTTT
TRBD1	TRBV3-1/TRBV3-2	TRBJ1-5	.	CASSPGTGINQPQHF	TGTGCCAGCAGCCCAGGGACAGGGATCAATCAGCCCCAGCATTTT
TRBD1	TRBV19	TRBJ2-5	.	CASNEQTGSKTQYF	TGTGCCAGTAACGAACAGACAGGGTCTAAGACCCAGTACTTC
TRBD1	TRBV7-2	TRBJ1-1	many	CASSLVGLTGGRTEAFF	TGTGCCAGCAGCCTAGTGGGGTTAACAGGGGGCCGAACTGAAGCTTTCTTT
TRBD1	TRBV4-3	TRBJ2-1	.	CASSRGQGAQAIPGNEQFF	TGCGCCAGCAGCCGAGGACAGGGGGCGCAGGCTATACCGGGCAATGAGCAGTTCTTC